The entry below gives a single TCR beta chain sequence along with its context. Execution of the assay was at deep level. Sequencing was performed with immunoSEQ multiplex PCR; in TCRdb, only in-frame clones are kept and a portion is missing. Found here are about half a million clones, roughly three quarters of them singletons; the top ten hold about 12%. The data stem from a study of shared clonotypes between healthy human individuals. Study-wide background: Researchers drew samples from two women and a few men aged 18 to 49.

This clonotype was sampled from a woman aged 40 to 49 in good health. Some clones in this sample may be carry-over from other donors' samples. The specimen was PBMCs.

This CDR3 is CASSQPRSGGDTEAFF. Here the CDR3 DNA reads TGTGCCAGCAGCCAACCTCGGTCGGGTGGGGACACTGAAGCTTTCTTT. This chain links TRBV14 with TRBJ1-1; D gene ambiguous. Germline CDR1 is SGHDN and CDR2 is FVKESK. The CDR3 runs 16 residues. Trimming shortened V by 2 bases and J by 3 bases, and 16 bases separated the two germline ends. Based on the CDR3 plus reference TRBV14 and TRBJ1-1, the full variable domain is EAGVTQFPSHSVIEKGQTVTLRCDPISGHDNLYWYRRVMGKEIKFLLHFVKESKQDESGMPNNRFLAERTGGTYSTLKVQPAELEDSGVYFCASSQPRSGGDTEAFFGQGTRLTVV.